The TCR beta chain described here comes from a study of T-cell memory formation after mild COVID-19. V gave up 9 bases and J gave up 3 bases, with 6 bases separating them. Germline loops: CDR1 MNHNS, CDR2 SASEGT. CDR3 length: 10 residues. MiXCR, applied by TCRdb to the 5' RACE reads, yields one record per CDR3 protein. The sample includes 300,000 to 350,000 distinct CDR3 sequences, about 13% of them seen just once. This clonotype was recorded a few times. Antigen unknown. Study outcomes and limitations: Pre-infection memory held some responding clones, suggesting pre-existing cross-reactive T cells responded. Shrinking CD4+ clones were chiefly CM and EM; CD8+ ones were chiefly EMRA.

The chain employs TRBV6-1 and TRBJ2-7; possibly TRBD2 for D (6 bases). This TCR was sampled from a man younger than 35 who had mild COVID-19 (a few samples of this study predate the infection). Cell type and time point are not known. Sample: PBMCs or a T cell subset sorted from them (not recorded which). The CDR3 DNA sequence: TGTGCCAGGGGGGGCTACGAGCAGTACTTC. Its protein is CARGGYEQYF.